The sample holds one count of the clone carrying this TCR beta chain. Its antigen is not identified. V dropped 1 base and J dropped 4 bases, with 11 bases sitting between them. CDR1 SEHNR and CDR2 FQNEAQ come from the germline V gene (reference sequence). The CDR3 runs to 15 residues. TCRdb re-analysed the multiplex PCR reads in MiXCR, keeping a single row per CDR3 protein. The sample yields 9,500 to 12,000 distinct CDR3 sequences, 50% to 60% seen once. This sample was taken from a study of breast tumors, draining lymph nodes, adjacent tissues. Study results and caveats: The data were judged consistent with most tumor T cells coming from lymph node and expanding in tumor. Luminal-like breast cancer showed significantly higher tumor–nontumor repertoire similarity than basal-like.

The chain carries TRBV7-9 and TRBJ1-3; D remains ambiguous. The sample was breast tumor tissue. This receptor was obtained from a female donor with breast cancer. Some clones in this sample may be carry-over from other donors' samples. In DNA, the CDR3 is TGTGCCAGCAGCTTAGTACGTGGACGGGGAAACACCATATATTTT. Protein: CASSLVRGRGNTIYF.